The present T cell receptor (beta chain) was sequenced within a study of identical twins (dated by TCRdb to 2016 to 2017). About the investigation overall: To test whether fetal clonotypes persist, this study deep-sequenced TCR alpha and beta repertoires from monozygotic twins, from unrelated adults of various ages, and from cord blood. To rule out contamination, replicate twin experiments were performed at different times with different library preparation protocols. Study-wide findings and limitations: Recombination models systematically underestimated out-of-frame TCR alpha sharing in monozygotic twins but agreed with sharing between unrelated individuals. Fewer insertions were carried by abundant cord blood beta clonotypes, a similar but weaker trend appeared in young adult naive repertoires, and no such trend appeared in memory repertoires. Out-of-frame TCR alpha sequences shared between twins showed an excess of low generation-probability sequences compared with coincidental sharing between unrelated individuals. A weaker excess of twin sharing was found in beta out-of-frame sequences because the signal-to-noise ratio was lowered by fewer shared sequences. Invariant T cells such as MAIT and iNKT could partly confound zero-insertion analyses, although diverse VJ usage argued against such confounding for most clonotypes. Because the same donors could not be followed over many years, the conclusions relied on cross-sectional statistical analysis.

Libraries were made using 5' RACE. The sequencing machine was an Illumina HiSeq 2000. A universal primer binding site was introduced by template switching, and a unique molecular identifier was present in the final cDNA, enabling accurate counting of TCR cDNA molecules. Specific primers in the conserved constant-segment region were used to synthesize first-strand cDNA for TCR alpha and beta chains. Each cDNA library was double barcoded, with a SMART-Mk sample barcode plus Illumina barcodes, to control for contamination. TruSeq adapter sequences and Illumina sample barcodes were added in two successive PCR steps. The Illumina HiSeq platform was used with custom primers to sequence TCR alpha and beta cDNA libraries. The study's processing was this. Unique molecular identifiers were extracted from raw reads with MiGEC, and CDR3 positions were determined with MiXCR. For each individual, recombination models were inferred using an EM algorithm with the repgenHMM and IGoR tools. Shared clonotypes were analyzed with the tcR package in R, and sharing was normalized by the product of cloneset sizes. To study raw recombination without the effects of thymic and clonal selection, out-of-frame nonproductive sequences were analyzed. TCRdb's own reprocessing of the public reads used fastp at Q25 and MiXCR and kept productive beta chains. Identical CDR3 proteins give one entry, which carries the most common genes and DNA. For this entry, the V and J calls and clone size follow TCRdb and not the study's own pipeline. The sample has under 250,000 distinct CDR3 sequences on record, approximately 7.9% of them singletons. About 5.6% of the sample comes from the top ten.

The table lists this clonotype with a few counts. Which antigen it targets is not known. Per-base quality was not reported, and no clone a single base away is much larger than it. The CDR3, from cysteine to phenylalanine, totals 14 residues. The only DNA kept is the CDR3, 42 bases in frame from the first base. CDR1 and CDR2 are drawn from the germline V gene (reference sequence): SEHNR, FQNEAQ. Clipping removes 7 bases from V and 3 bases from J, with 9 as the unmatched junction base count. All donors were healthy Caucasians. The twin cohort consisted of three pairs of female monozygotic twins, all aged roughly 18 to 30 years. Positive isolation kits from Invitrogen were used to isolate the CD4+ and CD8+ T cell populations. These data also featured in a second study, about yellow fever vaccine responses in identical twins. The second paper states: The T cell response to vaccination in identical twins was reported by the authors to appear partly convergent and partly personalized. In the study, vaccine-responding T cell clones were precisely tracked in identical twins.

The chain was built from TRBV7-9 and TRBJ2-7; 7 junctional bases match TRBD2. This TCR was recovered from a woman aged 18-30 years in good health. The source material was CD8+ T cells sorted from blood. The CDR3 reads CASTTGTKVYEQYF. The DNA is TGTGCCAGCACCACCGGGACTAAGGTCTACGAGCAGTACTTC.